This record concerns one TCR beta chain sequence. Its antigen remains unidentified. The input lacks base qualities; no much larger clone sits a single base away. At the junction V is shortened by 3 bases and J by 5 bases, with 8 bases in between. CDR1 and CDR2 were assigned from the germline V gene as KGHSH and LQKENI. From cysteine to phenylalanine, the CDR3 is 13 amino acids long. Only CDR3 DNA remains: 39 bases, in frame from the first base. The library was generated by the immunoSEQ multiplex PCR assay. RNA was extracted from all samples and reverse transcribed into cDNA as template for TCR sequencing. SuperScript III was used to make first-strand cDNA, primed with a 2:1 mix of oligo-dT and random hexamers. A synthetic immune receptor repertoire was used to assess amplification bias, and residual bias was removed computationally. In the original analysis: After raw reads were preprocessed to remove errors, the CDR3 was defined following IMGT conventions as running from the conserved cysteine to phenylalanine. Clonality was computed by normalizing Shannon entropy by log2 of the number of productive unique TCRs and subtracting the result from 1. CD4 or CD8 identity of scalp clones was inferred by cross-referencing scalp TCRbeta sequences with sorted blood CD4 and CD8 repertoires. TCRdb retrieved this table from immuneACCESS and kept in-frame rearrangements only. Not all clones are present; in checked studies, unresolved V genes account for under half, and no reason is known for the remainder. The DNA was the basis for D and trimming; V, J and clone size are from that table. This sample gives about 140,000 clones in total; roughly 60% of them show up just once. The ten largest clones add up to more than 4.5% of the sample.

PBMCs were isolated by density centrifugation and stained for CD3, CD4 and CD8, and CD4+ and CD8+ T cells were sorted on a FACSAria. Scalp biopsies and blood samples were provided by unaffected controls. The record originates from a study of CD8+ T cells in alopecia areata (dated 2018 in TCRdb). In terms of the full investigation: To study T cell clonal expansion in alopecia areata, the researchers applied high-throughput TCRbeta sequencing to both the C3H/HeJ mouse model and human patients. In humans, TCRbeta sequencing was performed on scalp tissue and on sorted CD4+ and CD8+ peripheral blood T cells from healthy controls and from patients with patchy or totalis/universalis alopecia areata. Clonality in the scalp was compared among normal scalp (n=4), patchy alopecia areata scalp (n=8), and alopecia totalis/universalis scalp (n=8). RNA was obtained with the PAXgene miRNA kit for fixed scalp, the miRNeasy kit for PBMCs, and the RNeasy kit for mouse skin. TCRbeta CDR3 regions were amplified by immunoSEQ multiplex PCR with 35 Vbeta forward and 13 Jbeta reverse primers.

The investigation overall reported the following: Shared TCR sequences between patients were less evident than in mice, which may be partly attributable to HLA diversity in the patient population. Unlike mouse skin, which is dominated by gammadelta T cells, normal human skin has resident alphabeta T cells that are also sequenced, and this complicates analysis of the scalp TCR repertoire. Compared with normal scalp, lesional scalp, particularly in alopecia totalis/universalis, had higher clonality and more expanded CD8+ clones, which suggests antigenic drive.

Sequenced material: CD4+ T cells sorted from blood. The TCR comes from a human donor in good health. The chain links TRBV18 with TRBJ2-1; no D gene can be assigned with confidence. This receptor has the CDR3 CASSPLKDNEQFF. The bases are TGTGCCAGCTCACCGCTCAAGGACAATGAGCAGTTCTTC.